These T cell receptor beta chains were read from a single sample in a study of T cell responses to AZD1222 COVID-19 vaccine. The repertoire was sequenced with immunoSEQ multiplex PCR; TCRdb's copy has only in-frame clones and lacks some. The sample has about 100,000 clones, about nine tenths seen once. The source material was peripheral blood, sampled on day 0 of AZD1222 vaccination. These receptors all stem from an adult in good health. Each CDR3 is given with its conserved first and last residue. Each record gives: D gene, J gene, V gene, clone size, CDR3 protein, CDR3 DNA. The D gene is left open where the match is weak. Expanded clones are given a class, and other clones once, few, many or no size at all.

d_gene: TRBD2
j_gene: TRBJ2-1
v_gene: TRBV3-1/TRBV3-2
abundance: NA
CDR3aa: CASTHSGGGYNEQFF
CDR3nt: TGTGCCAGCACCCATAGCGGGGGGGGTTACAATGAGCAGTTCTTC

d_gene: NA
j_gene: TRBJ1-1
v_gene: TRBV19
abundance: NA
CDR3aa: CASSADDLKNTEAFF
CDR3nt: TGTGCCAGTAGTGCCGATGATCTAAAGAACACTGAAGCTTTCTTT

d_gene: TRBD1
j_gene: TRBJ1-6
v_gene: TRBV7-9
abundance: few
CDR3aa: CASSSRQGYNSPLHF
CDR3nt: TGTGCCAGCAGCTCCAGACAGGGATATAATTCACCCCTCCACTTT

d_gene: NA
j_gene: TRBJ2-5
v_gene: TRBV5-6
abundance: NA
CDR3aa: CASSLGRGQETQYF
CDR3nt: TGTGCCAGCAGCTTGGGAAGGGGGCAAGAGACCCAGTACTTC

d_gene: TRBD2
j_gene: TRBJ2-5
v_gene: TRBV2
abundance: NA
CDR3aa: CASSVLRGAQETQYF
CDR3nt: TGTGCCAGCAGCGTTTTGCGGGGGGCACAAGAGACCCAGTACTTC

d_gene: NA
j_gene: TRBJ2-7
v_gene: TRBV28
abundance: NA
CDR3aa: CASSSGWEQYF
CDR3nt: TGTGCCAGCAGTTCGGGATGGGAGCAGTACTTC

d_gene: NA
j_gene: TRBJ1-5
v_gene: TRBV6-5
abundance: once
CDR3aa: CASGRINQPQHF
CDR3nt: TGTGCCAGCGGGCGTATCAATCAGCCCCAGCATTTT

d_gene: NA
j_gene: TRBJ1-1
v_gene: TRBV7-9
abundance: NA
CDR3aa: CAGAGQTNTEAFF
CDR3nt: TGTGCCGGTGCGGGACAAACGAACACTGAAGCTTTCTTT

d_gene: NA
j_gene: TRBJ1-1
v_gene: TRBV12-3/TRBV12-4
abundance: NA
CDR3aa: CASSLGPVAFF
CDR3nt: TGTGCCAGCAGTTTAGGCCCTGTAGCTTTCTTT

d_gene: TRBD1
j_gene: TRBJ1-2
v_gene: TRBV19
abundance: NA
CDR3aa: CASSFQTPFGQGVGGYTF
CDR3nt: TGTGCCAGTAGTTTCCAAACCCCCTTTGGACAGGGGGTTGGGGGCTACACCTTC